Below, 4 T cell receptor beta chains from the same sample are listed, as sequenced in a study of shared clonotypes between healthy human individuals. Produced via immunoSEQ multiplex PCR; TCRdb's table is partial and in-frame only. The data hold roughly 490,000 clones, with 75% to 85% observed a single time. Material for sequencing was PBMCs. All receptors come from a woman aged 40 to 49 in good health. Some clones in this sample may be carry-over from other donors' samples.

This clone has just a few counts. The CDR3 DNA reads as TGTGCCAGCAGTTCCGCGGGCACTGGGGCCAACGTCCTGACTTTC. It yields the protein CASSSAGTGANVLTF. The gene calls are TRBV28 and TRBJ2-6; a possible D gene is TRBD2 (5 bases). CDR3 size: 15 residues. Germline CDR1 and CDR2: MDHEN and SYDVKM. Trimming removed 4 bases at V and 2 bases at J, with 9 bases between.

The J gene is TRBJ1-5, the V gene TRBV5-1, with D perhaps matching TRBD1 (6 bases). The V and J ends lost 0 bases and 3 bases respectively, with 10 bases between them. Germline CDR1 is SGHRS and CDR2 is YFSETQ. The length of the CDR3 is 15 residues. The CDR3 nucleotides read TGCGCCAGCAGCTTGGAGGGGGAAAACAATCAGCCCCAGCATTTT. Its protein is CASSLEGENNQPQHF.

The chain couples TRBV6-6 to TRBJ2-5; the D gene could be TRBD1 or TRBD2 (5 bases each). The V and J ends lost 5 bases and 5 bases respectively, with 15 bases between them. CDR3 length equals 14 residues. CDR1 and CDR2 (germline): MNHNY, SVGAGI (reference sequence). CDR3 sequence (DNA): TGTGCCAGCAGTCATAATGGGGGTGTGGAGACCCAGTACTTC. Translated, it gives CASSHNGGVETQYF.

This chain joins TRBV28 and TRBJ1-4; perhaps TRBD1 as D (6 bases). The length of the CDR3 is 14 residues. CDR1 and CDR2 from the germline V gene are MDHEN and SYDVKM. V was cut by 6 bases and J by 7 bases, with 15 bases left in between. CDR3 DNA sequence: TGTGCCAGCAGCTTACAGGGTGTGGGTGAAAAACTGTTTTTT. It encodes CASSLQGVGEKLFF.